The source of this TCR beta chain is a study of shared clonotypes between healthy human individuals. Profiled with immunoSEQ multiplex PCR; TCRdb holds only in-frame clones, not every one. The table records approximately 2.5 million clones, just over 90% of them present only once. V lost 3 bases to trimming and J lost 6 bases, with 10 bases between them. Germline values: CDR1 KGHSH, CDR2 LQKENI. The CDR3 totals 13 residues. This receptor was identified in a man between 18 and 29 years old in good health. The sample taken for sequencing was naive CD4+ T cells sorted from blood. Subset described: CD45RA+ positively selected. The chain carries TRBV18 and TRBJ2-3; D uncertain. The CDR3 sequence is CASSPPSWDTQYF. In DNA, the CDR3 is TGTGCCAGCTCACCGCCTAGTTGGGATACGCAGTATTTT. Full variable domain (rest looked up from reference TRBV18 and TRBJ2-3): NAGVMQNPRHLVRRRGQEARLRCSPMKGHSHVYWYRQLPEEGLKFMVYLQKENIIDESGMPKERFSAEFPKEGPSILRIQQVVRGDSAAYFCASSPPSWDTQYFGPGTRLTVL.